Shown below are 18 T cell receptor beta chains from a single sample sequenced in a study of circulating CD8 cells and anti-PD-1 response in melanoma. Four subsets defined by PD-1 and/or TIGIT were sorted from live CD3+CD8+TCRalphabeta+ cells. The QIAseq Immune Repertoire TCR panel built the libraries from approximately 15 ng of total RNA. TCRdb re-called the reads through MiXCR, storing one row per CDR3 protein. Among approximately 170 distinct CDR3 sequences listed, approximately 20% were seen once. This material consisted of CD8+ T cells from PBMCs, taken at baseline or after one month of anti-PD-1 therapy (not recorded which). Receptors originate from a human donor with melanoma.

This clonotype ranks as hyperexpanded. The chain recombines TRBV9 with TRBJ2-7; 7 bases are a match to TRBD1. The germline V gene encodes CDR1 SGDLS and CDR2 YYNGEE. CDR3 length: 14 amino acids. Trimming removed 6 bases from V and 3 bases from J; junction bases left unmatched: 9. CDR3 loop: CASNSQGINYEQYF. The CDR3 DNA sequence: TGTGCCAGCAACTCACAGGGGATAAACTACGAGCAGTACTTC.

This clonotype has more than one count but fewer than ten. This sequence may be a read error, since a much larger clone differs from it by one base. The J gene is TRBJ2-2, the V gene TRBV28, with no clear D. The CDR3 is 15 residues long. Trimming pared 5 bases from V and 4 bases from J, leaving 14 bases between. Per the germline V gene, CDR1 is MDHEN and CDR2 is SYDVKM. The CDR3 loop reads CASSPLRFSTGELFF. The CDR3 DNA follows: TGTGCCAGCAGTCCCCTGCGGTTCAGCACCGGGGAGCTGTTTTTT.

The rearrangement joins TRBV2 to TRBJ2-2; D gene unclear. CDR3 length equals 14 residues. V was trimmed by 3 bases and J by 1 base, leaving 6 bases between them. From germline, CDR1 is SNHLY and CDR2 FYNNEI. The CDR3 bases are TGTGCCAGCAGTGAGAACGTGAACACCGGGGAGCTGTTTTTT. This sequence encodes CASSENVNTGELFF.

Relative to its sample, this clonotype is medium-sized. This chain connects TRBV28 to TRBJ2-1; D is unresolved. The ends were cut back, 3 bases at V and 3 bases at J, with 9 bases in the middle. The germline V gene encodes CDR1 MDHEN and CDR2 SYDVKM. The CDR3 runs to 14 residues. The chain's CDR3 is CASSFFLDYNEQFF. The CDR3 DNA sequence: TGTGCCAGCAGTTTCTTTCTTGACTACAATGAGCAGTTCTTC.

By share, this clonotype ranks as large. V gene TRBV28 combines with J gene TRBJ2-7; 11 nucleotides agree with TRBD2. The V gene's germline CDR1 is MDHEN and CDR2 SYDVKM. V dropped 3 bases and J dropped 5; count of bases not matched to a gene: 15. The CDR3 covers 18 residues. The CDR3 loop reads CASSFKAGGSGRDDEQYF. The CDR3 DNA is TGTGCCAGCAGTTTTAAGGCCGGAGGTAGCGGGAGGGATGACGAGCAGTACTTC.

By proportion, this clonotype is large. This sequence joins TRBV28 and TRBJ2-1, with D perhaps TRBD1 (5 bases). Trimming took off 6 bases at V and 0 bases at J, with 9 bases between the two ends. The CDR3 consists of 14 residues. Germline CDR1 reads MDHEN; CDR2 reads SYDVKM. The CDR3, as DNA: TGTGCCAGCAGACGACAGAGCTCCTACAATGAGCAGTTCTTC. Translation: CASRRQSSYNEQFF.

The chain employs TRBV7-9 and TRBJ2-7; D tentatively reads TRBD1 or TRBD2 (5 bases each). The germline V gene has CDR1 SEHNR and CDR2 FQNEAQ (reference sequence). This CDR3 spans 16 amino acids. With 1 base removed from V and 2 bases from J, the gap between germline ends came to 15 bases. CDR3 coding DNA: TGTGCCAGCAGCTTAGGAGGGGCTAGCAGACCCTACGAGCAGTACTTC. Encoded protein: CASSLGGASRPYEQYF.

This clonotype is large (0.1 to 1%). The chain joins TRBV28 to TRBJ2-5; TRBD1 aligns across 11 bases. The ends lost 5 bases at V and 2 bases at J; junction bases unmatched: 4. This CDR3 contains 15 residues. In germline, CDR1 is MDHEN, CDR2 SYDVKM. The CDR3 nucleotides read TGTGCCAGCAGTCCCGGGACAGGGGGACAAGAGACCCAGTACTTC. It specifies CASSPGTGGQETQYF.

Remarks on this clonotype: The junction departs from the called germline gene at one end, perhaps through a read error. The gene calls are TRBV28 and TRBJ2-1; a possible D gene is TRBD2 (6 bases). The germline V gene has CDR1 MDHEN and CDR2 SYDVKM. This CDR3 has 16 amino acids. CDR3 DNA: TGTGCCAGCAGTTCTGGGACTGTCAGCTCCTACAATGAACAGTTCTTC. Translation gives CASSSGTVSSYNEQFF.

This clonotype is hyperexpanded. The chain employs TRBV18 and TRBJ2-5; either TRBD1 or TRBD2 may supply D (5 bases each). The CDR3 has 18 residues. Deletions cut 0 bases from V and 2 bases from J, with 19 bases between. Germline V gene lookup returns CDR1 KGHSH and CDR2 LQKENI. CDR3 coding DNA: TGTGCCAGCTCACCACCAGTCGGGACCGGGGTCTTTCAAGAGACCCAGTACTTC. Protein sequence: CASSPPVGTGVFQETQYF.

V gene TRBV28 combines with J gene TRBJ2-7; tentative D call: TRBD1 (6 bases). V was shortened by 6 bases and J by 3 bases, with 18 bases between the two germline ends. The CDR3 covers 15 residues. CDR1 and CDR2 (germline): MDHEN, SYDVKM. CDR3 residues: CASRKGHFDLYEQYF. The CDR3 bases are TGTGCCAGCAGAAAGGGACATTTCGACCTCTACGAGCAGTACTTC.

This clonotype is deemed large. This rearrangement joins TRBV28 to TRBJ2-1; 9 bases line up with TRBD2. CDR1 is MDHEN, CDR2 SYDVKM, per germline. V dropped 6 bases and J dropped 4; count of bases not matched to a gene: 4. CDR3 length: 14 residues. In DNA form, the CDR3 reads TGTGCCAGCAGGATAGCGGGAGTTTACAATGAGCAGTTCTTC. It codes for CASRIAGVYNEQFF.

The chain uses TRBV4-1 and TRBJ2-2; 7 nucleotides agree with TRBD2. Germline lookup yields CDR1 MGHRA and CDR2 YSYEKL. With 4 bases clipped from V and 4 bases from J, the junction kept 9 bases outside the gene matches. CDR3 length equals 16 residues. The CDR3 DNA reads as TGCGCCAGCAGCCGCCCCAGCGGGAAGGTCACCGGGGAGCTGTTTTTT. This encodes CASSRPSGKVTGELFF.

Within the sample, this clonotype is hyperexpanded. The chain links TRBV28 to TRBJ1-1; possibly TRBD1 for D (5 bases). This CDR3 has 14 amino acids. Germline V lookup: CDR1 MDHEN, CDR2 SYDVKM. V was cut by 7 bases and J by 6 bases, with 18 bases left in between. For the CDR3, the DNA is TGTGCCAGCACGCTTCGGGGGTACTACCCTGAAGCTTTCTTT. This gives the protein CASTLRGYYPEAFF.

This clonotype is medium-sized. The chain uses TRBV10-3 and TRBJ2-7; D uncertain. The CDR3 consists of 13 residues. Germline lookup yields CDR1 ENHRY and CDR2 SYGVKD. The V gene lost 2 bases and the J gene lost 3 bases, with 8 bases spanning the gap. The CDR3 coding sequence is TGTGCCATCAGTGAGGGGCACAACTACGAGCAGTACTTC. Residues: CAISEGHNYEQYF.

Relative to its sample, this clonotype is medium-sized (0.01 to 0.1%). The junction does not match germline at one end; this may be a read error. V gene TRBV29-1 combines with J gene TRBJ2-3; D might be TRBD1 (6 bases). CDR1 is SQVTM and CDR2 is ANQGSEA in the germline V gene. The length of the CDR3 is 17 residues. The CDR3 sequence is CSVEGGFEADLLDTQYF. Here the CDR3 DNA reads TGCAGTGTTGAAGGGGGATTCGAGGCCGATCTTCTCGATACGCAGTATTTT.

This clonotype is termed hyperexpanded. V usage is TRBV7-3 and J usage is TRBJ2-2, with D possibly matching TRBD2 (6 bases). CDR1 is SGHTA, CDR2 FQGTGA, per germline. The CDR3 totals 15 residues. With 5 bases removed from V and 4 bases from J, the gap between germline ends came to 14 bases. The chain's CDR3 is CASSRLARGTGELFF. CDR3 coding DNA: TGTGCCAGCAGCCGGCTAGCGAGAGGCACCGGGGAGCTGTTTTTT.

By its share, this clonotype is large. The CDR3 DNA reads TGCAGTGCTACTGTTCCAGGGGGCGCCTCCTACGAGCAGTACTTC. Protein sequence: CSATVPGGASYEQYF. V and J are TRBV20-1 and TRBJ2-7; TRBD1 aligns across 8 bases. Germline V gives CDR1 DFQATT, CDR2 SNEGSKA (reference sequence). The J segment lost 0 bases and the V segment lost 4 bases, leaving 8 bases of the junction unmatched. The CDR3 loop spans 15 amino acids.